One sample yielded the 5 T cell receptor beta chains listed below, sequenced in a study of cytomegalovirus exposure and HLA in healthy donors (dated by TCRdb to about 2017). The library was obtained by the immunoSEQ multiplex PCR assay. For the multiplex PCR, a mixture combining 60 forward primers for TCR Vbeta segments and 13 reverse primers for TCR Jbeta segments was used. This is the immuneACCESS table as TCRdb keeps it, with only in-frame sequences that have V and J called. A part of the clones is gone; compared with another copy, unresolved V genes explain less than half, and the rest is unexplained. The sample data list around 90,000 clones, and 55% to 65% of these were observed just once. The top ten clonotypes cover 2.3% of the sample. Sequences were obtained from PBMCs. The receptors shown here come from a human donor in good health.

This clone was picked up a small number of times. The V and J genes are TRBV19 and TRBJ1-1; TRBD1 matches at 8 bases. The CDR3 runs to 15 residues. CDR1 is LNHDA and CDR2 is SQIVND in the germline V gene (reference sequence). V trimming: 6 bases; J trimming: 4 bases; junction bases outside the gene matches: 10. CDR3 DNA sequence: TGTGCCAGTAGAGAACACCGGACAGGGCTCACTGAAGCTTTCTTT. Protein: CASREHRTGLTEAFF.

V is TRBV4-3 and J is TRBJ2-3, with 12 nucleotides matching TRBD2. V lost 0 bases and J lost 7; bases outside the gene matches: 8. Germline lookup yields CDR1 LGHNA and CDR2 YSLEER. The CDR3 runs 17 residues. The CDR3 is CASSQDLAGGQMNTQYF. The CDR3 region has the DNA TGCGCCAGCAGCCAAGATCTAGCGGGGGGGCAAATGAATACGCAGTATTTT.

The chain has TRBV9 and TRBJ1-6, with 8 bases that match TRBD1. Germline lookup yields CDR1 SGDLS and CDR2 YYNGEE. J was trimmed by 10 bases and V by 0 bases; bases with no gene match: 6. The CDR3 consists of 15 residues. CDR3 sequence: CASSVGAGGGSPLHF. The DNA for the CDR3 is TGTGCCAGCAGCGTAGGCGCAGGGGGCGGATCACCCCTCCACTTT.

The CDR3 bases are TGTGCCAGCAGTGAAGTTCAGGGAAACACCATATATTTT. Protein sequence: CASSEVQGNTIYF. The V gene is TRBV6-1, the J gene TRBJ1-3; D is uncertain. The CDR3 spans 13 residues. The V end lost 1 base, the J end lost 4 bases, and 5 bases lay between the germline ends. Germline V gene data show CDR1 as MNHNS and CDR2 as SASEGT.

V and J are TRBV19 and TRBJ2-1, with 12 nucleotides matching TRBD2. CDR3 length: 18 residues. From germline, CDR1 is LNHDA and CDR2 SQIVND (reference sequence). The V and J ends lost 4 bases and 0 bases, in that order; junction bases with no gene match: 7. CDR3 sequence (DNA): TGTGCCAGTAGTAAGACTAGCGGGGGTCAAAGCTCCTACAATGAGCAGTTCTTC. Amino acid sequence: CASSKTSGGQSSYNEQFF.